The present T cell receptor (beta chain) was sequenced within a study of identical twins. This clonotype came up a few times. In TCRdb, the 5' RACE reads were re-called with MiXCR into one record per CDR3 protein. The sample holds some 760,000 distinct CDR3 sequences, 15% to 20% seen once. CDR1 is WSHSY, CDR2 SAAADI, per germline. V lost 6 bases and J 2 bases, leaving 17 bases between the germline ends. CDR3 size: 15 residues. These data were also filed under a second study, of T cells expressing NK-cell markers. That work adds: Just one sequenced donor of eight was HCMV-seronegative, while seven were seropositive. As a fraction of CD8+ T cells, dominant NKG2C+ clonotypes reached about 1.0-7.5% in six or seven donors.

This sequence originates from a woman aged 18-30 years in good health. What was sequenced was PBMCs. The chain couples TRBV10-2 to TRBJ2-7, with D tentatively TRBD1 (8 bases). This CDR3 reads CASRGGQGATYEQYF. The CDR3 coding sequence is TGCGCCAGCAGGGGGGGGCAGGGGGCAACCTACGAGCAGTACTTC.